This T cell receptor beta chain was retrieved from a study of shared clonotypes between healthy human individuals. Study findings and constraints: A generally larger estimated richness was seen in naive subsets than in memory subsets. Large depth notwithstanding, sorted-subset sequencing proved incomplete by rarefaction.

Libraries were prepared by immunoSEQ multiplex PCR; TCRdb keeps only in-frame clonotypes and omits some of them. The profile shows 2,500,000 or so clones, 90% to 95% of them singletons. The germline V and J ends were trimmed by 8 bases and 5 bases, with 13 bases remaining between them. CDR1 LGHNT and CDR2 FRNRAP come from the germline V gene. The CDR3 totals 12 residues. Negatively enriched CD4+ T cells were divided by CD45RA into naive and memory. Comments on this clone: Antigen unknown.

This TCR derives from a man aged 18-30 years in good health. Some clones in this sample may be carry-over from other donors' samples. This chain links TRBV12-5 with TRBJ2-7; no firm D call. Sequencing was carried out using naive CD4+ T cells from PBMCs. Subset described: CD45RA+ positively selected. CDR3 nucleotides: TGTGCTAGTCAAGGCGCCAACCACGAGCAGTACTTC. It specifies CASQGANHEQYF.